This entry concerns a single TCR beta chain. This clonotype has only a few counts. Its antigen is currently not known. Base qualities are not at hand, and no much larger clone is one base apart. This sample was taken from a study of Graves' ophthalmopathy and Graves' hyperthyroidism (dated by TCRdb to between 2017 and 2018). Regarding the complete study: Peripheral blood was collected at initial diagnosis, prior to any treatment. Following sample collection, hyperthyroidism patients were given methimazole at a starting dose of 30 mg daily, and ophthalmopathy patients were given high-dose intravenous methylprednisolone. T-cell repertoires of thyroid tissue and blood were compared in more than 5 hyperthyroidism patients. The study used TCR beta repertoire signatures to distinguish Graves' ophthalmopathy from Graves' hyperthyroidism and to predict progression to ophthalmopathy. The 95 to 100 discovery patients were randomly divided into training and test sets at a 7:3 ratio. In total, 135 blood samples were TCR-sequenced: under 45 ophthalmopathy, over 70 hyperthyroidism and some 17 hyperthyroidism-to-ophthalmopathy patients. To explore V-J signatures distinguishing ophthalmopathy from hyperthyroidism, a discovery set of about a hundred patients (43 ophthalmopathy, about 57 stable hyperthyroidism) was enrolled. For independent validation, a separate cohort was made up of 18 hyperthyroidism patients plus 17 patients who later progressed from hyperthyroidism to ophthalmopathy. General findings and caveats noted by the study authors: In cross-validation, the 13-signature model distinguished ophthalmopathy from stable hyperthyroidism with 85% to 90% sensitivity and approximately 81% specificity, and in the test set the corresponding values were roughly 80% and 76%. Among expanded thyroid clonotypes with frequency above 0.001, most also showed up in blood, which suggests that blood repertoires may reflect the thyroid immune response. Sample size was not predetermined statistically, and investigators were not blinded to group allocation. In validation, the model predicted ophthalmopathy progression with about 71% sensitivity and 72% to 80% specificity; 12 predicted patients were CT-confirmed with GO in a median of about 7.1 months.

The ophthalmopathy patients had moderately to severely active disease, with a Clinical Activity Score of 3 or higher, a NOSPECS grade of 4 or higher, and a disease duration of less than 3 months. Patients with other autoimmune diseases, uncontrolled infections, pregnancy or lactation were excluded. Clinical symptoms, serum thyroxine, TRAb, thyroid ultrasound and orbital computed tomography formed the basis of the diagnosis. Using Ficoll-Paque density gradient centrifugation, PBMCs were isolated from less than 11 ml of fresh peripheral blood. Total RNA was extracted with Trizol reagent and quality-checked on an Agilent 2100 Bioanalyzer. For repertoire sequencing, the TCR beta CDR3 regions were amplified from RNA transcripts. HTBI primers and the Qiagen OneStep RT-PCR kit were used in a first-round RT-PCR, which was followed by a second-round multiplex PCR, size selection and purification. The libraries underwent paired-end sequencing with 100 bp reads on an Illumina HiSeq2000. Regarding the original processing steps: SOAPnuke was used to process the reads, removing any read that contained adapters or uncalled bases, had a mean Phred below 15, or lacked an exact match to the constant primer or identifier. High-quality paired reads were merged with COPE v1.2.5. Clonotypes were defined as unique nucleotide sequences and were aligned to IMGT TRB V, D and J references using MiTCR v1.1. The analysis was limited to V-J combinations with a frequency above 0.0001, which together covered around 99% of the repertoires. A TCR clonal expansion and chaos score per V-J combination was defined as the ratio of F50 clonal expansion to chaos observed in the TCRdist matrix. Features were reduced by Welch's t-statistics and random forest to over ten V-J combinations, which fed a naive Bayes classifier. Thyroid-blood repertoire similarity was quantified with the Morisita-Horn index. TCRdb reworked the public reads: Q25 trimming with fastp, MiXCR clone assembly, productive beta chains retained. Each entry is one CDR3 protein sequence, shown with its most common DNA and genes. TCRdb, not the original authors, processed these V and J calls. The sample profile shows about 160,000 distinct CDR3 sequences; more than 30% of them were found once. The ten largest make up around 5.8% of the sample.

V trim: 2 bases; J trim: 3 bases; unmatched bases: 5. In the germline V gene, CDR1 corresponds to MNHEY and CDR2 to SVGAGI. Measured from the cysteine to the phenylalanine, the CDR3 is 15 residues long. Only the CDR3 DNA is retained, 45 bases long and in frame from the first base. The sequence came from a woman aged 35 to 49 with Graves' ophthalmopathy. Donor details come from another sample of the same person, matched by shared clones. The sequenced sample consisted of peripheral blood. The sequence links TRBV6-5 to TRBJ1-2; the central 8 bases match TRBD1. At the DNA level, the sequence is TGTGCCAGCAGTTACAGGAGGACAGGGTACTATGGCTACACCTTC. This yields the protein CASSYRRTGYYGYTF.